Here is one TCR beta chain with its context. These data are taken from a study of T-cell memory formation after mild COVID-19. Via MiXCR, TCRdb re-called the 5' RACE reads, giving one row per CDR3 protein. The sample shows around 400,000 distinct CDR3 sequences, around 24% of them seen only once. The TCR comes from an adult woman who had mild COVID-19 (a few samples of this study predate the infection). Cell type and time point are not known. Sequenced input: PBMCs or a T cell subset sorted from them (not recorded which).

The CDR3 DNA is TGTGCCAGCAGCTTAGCCGAGGTGGACGGCTACACCTTC. Its protein product is CASSLAEVDGYTF. The V and J genes are TRBV7-9 and TRBJ1-2; no definite D call. The CDR3 contains 13 residues. Trimming stripped 0 bases from V and 8 bases from J, with 10 bases between. Germline V gives CDR1 SEHNR, CDR2 FQNEAQ (reference sequence).